The 23 T cell receptor beta chains below come from one sample, sequenced in a study of shared clonotypes between healthy human individuals. TCRdb keeps only in-frame clones here, not all; method: immunoSEQ multiplex PCR. The profile covers approximately 600,000 clones, with approximately 95% appearing a single time and over 0.09% taken by the ten largest. It was CD45RO-negative cells, positively selected for CCR7, that made up naive CD8 cells, with terminally differentiated effector memory CD45RA+ cells excluded. The sequenced sample was naive CD8+ T cells sorted from blood. The receptor set was obtained from a woman aged 25 to 39 in good health.

The rearrangement joins TRBV10-1 to TRBJ2-1, with 11 bases matching TRBD2. CDR3 length: 14 residues. J lost 5 bases, V lost 6 bases, and 3 bases had no gene match. The V gene's germline CDR1 is WNHNN and CDR2 SYGVQD (reference sequence). The CDR3 DNA sequence: TGCGCCAGCAGCGGGACTAGCGGAAACAATGAGCAGTTCTTC. Encoded protein: CASSGTSGNNEQFF.

The chain is built from TRBV27 and TRBJ2-1, with TRBD2 matching 7 bases. Germline loops: CDR1 MNHEY, CDR2 SMNVEV (reference sequence). V dropped 3 bases and J dropped 0; count of bases not matched to a gene: 8. The CDR3 spans 17 residues. CDR3 sequence reads: CASSLVAGVSSYNEQFF. The CDR3 nucleotides are TGTGCCAGCAGTTTGGTTGCGGGAGTTAGCTCCTACAATGAGCAGTTCTTC.

This chain links TRBV13 with TRBJ1-1; D is undetermined. V shed 5 bases and J shed 1 base, with 8 bases lying between them. The CDR3 length is 13 residues. In germline, CDR1 is PRHDT, CDR2 FYEKMQ (reference sequence). This chain's CDR3 is CASSGGTNTEAFF. The CDR3 DNA is TGTGCCAGCAGCGGCGGAACGAACACTGAAGCTTTCTTT.

This chain connects TRBV27 to TRBJ2-3; TRBD2 matches at 8 bases. CDR3 length: 15 residues. Unmatched junction bases numbered 5, after V lost 2 bases and J lost 4 bases. Per germline, CDR1 MNHEY and CDR2 SMNVEV (reference sequence). In DNA form, the CDR3 reads TGTGCCAGCAGTTTAACCAGCGGGAGCCCAGATACGCAGTATTTT. Its translation is CASSLTSGSPDTQYF.

The rearrangement uses TRBV11-1 and TRBJ2-7, with 9 bases lining up with TRBD1. Trimming removed 5 bases from V and 4 bases from J; junction bases left unmatched: 6. The CDR3 spans 14 residues. Germline CDR1 reads SGHAT; CDR2 reads FQDESV (reference sequence). The CDR3 coding sequence is TGTGCCAGCAGCACCGGGACAGGGATTTACGAGCAGTACTTC. The encoded protein is CASSTGTGIYEQYF.

The chain's CDR3 is CASTPPGSILTDTQYF. The CDR3 DNA reads as TGTGCCAGCACTCCCCCAGGTTCGATCCTCACAGATACGCAGTATTTT. The rearrangement links TRBV5-8 to TRBJ2-3; no definite D call. Germline CDR1 and CDR2: SGHTS and YDEGEE. The CDR3 spans 16 residues. V was trimmed by 6 bases and J by 2 bases, leaving 19 bases between them.

This chain joins TRBV6-5 and TRBJ1-5, with D tentatively TRBD1 (5 bases). Looked up from germline, CDR1 is MNHEY and CDR2 is SVGAGI. V was clipped by 6 bases and J by 0 bases, with 12 bases between them. The CDR3 consists of 15 residues. The CDR3, as DNA: TGTGCCAGCAGCGATAGACAGTATAGCAATCAGCCCCAGCATTTT. Translation: CASSDRQYSNQPQHF.

The rearrangement links TRBV11-2 to TRBJ1-3, with D perhaps TRBD1 (5 bases). Germline V gene data show CDR1 as SGHAT and CDR2 as FQNNGV. The CDR3 consists of 15 residues. The V end lost 4 bases, the J end lost 0 bases, and 10 bases lay between the germline ends. CDR3 in DNA: TGTGCCAGCAGCTCGGGACGGCTCTCTGGAAACACCATATATTTT. Translating gives CASSSGRLSGNTIYF.

The genes are TRBV6-5 and TRBJ2-3, with 8 bases fitting TRBD2. Germline trimming cut 2 bases from V and 5 bases from J; bases unmatched to any gene: 6. This CDR3 region has 15 residues. Per the germline V gene, CDR1 is MNHEY and CDR2 is SVGAGI. CDR3 region: CASSYLREGRDTQYF. The DNA for the CDR3 is TGTGCCAGCAGTTACCTCCGGGAGGGCCGAGATACGCAGTATTTT.

The chain uses TRBV18 and TRBJ2-5, with 8 bases lining up with TRBD1. Germline trimming cut 6 bases from V and 3 bases from J; bases unmatched to any gene: 9. The CDR3 runs 15 residues. Germline-derived CDR1 and CDR2 are KGHSH and LQKENI. The CDR3 bases are TGTGCCAGCTCGCCCTGGGCACAGGGGGAAGAGACCCAGTACTTC. Translating it yields CASSPWAQGEETQYF.

Details on this clone: Other DNA sequences in the sample encode the same CDR3. The chain employs TRBV7-9 and TRBJ2-7, with 7 bases aligning to TRBD1. V was pared by 6 bases and J by 2 bases, with 4 bases of the junction left unmatched. Germline assignment: CDR1 SEHNR and CDR2 FQNEAQ (reference sequence). The CDR3 sequence is 13 residues long. The DNA of the CDR3 is TGTGCCAGCAGTCGCGACAGGGCCTACGAGCAGTACTTC. Translation: CASSRDRAYEQYF.

This clone was recorded once. The J gene is TRBJ2-3, the V gene TRBV5-1; maybe TRBD1 (6 bases). The CDR3 is 15 residues long. Germline loops: CDR1 SGHRS, CDR2 YFSETQ. V lost 0 bases, J lost 2 bases, and 10 bases lay in between. For the CDR3, the DNA is TGCGCCAGCAGCTTGGGACAGGTCTTCACAGATACGCAGTATTTT. This sequence encodes CASSLGQVFTDTQYF.

This CDR3 is CASSLTATAGNTIYF. CDR3 in DNA: TGTGCCAGCAGCTTAACGGCGACCGCTGGAAACACCATATATTTT. V usage is TRBV7-2 and J usage is TRBJ1-3; D remains ambiguous. The germline gives CDR1 SGHTA, CDR2 FQGNSA. The ends were cut back, 2 bases at V and 2 bases at J, with 10 bases in the middle. The CDR3 is made up of 15 amino acids.

The chain links TRBV6-6 to TRBJ2-7, with D uncertain. This CDR3 is built from 12 residues. CDR1 and CDR2 from the germline V gene are MNHNY and SVGAGI (reference sequence). Trimming removed 5 bases at V and 3 bases at J, with 8 bases between. The CDR3 DNA reads TGTGCCAGCAGTAAAAACCACTACGAGCAGTACTTC. Its translation is CASSKNHYEQYF.

The chain carries TRBV27 and TRBJ2-7; no clear D. The end of the DNA fits TRBJ2-1 better, so the J call may be wrong. The germline CDR1 and CDR2 sequences are MNHEY and SMNVEV (reference sequence). The CDR3 covers 13 residues. CDR3 region: CASSTRAYNEQFF. CDR3 bases: TGTGCCAGCAGTACCCGGGCCTACAATGAGCAGTTCTTC.

The chain has TRBV7-8 and TRBJ2-5; 10 nucleotides agree with TRBD2. Germline V gene sequence: CDR1 SGHVS, CDR2 FQNEAQ. With 4 bases clipped from V and 1 base from J, the junction kept 3 bases outside the gene matches. This CDR3 is built from 15 residues. The CDR3 nucleotides read TGTGCCAGCAGCTCGTTAGCGGGAGGCCAAGAGACCCAGTACTTC. Protein sequence: CASSSLAGGQETQYF.

This clone was found once. The V call is TRBV2, the J call TRBJ2-2; 10 bases fit TRBD1. This CDR3 comprises 14 residues. The V gene end was trimmed by 7 bases and the J gene end by 4 bases; junction bases not matched to a gene: 3. Germline V gives CDR1 SNHLY, CDR2 FYNNEI. Here the CDR3 DNA reads TGTGCCAGCATTTGGGACAGGGGCACCGGGGAGCTGTTTTTT. It specifies CASIWDRGTGELFF.

This clone occurred once. This chain connects TRBV5-1 to TRBJ2-7, with 7 bases identical to TRBD1. V shed 2 bases and J 6 bases; nucleotides not matched to a gene: 17. This CDR3 has 17 amino acids. The germline gives CDR1 SGHRS, CDR2 YFSETQ. CDR3 nucleotides: TGCGCCAGCAGCTTAGACGCCCCCCGGGACAGAGCCACCGAGCAGTACTTC. Residues: CASSLDAPRDRATEQYF.

This chain connects TRBV28 to TRBJ2-7; tentatively, D is TRBD1 (5 bases). The CDR3 runs to 13 residues. The ends were cut back, 5 bases at V and 4 bases at J, with 12 bases in the middle. Per the germline V gene, CDR1 is MDHEN and CDR2 is SYDVKM. The CDR3: CASSDFKGYEQYF. The CDR3 coding sequence is TGTGCCAGCAGTGATTTTAAGGGGTACGAGCAGTACTTC.

CDR3 sequence: CASSSITGQAVFSLQYF. DNA for the CDR3: TGTGCCAGCAGTTCTATCACTGGCCAGGCTGTTTTCTCCTTGCAGTACTTC. The gene calls are TRBV27 and TRBJ2-7; D unresolved. V shed 4 bases and J shed 9 bases, with 28 bases lying between them. CDR1 MNHEY and CDR2 SMNVEV come from the germline V gene (reference sequence). This CDR3 spans 17 amino acids.

The V and J genes are TRBV29-1 and TRBJ2-5; 12 bases are shared with TRBD1. This CDR3 is 18 amino acids long. V trimming: 4 bases; J trimming: 0 bases; junction bases outside the gene matches: 12. Germline V gives CDR1 SQVTM, CDR2 ANQGSEA. The CDR3 sequence is CSVGWGQGALGNQETQYF. CDR3 DNA: TGCAGCGTTGGGTGGGGACAGGGGGCTCTAGGTAACCAAGAGACCCAGTACTTC.

V is TRBV6-5 and J is TRBJ2-5; D perhaps matches TRBD2 (5 bases). Germline V gene lookup returns CDR1 MNHEY and CDR2 SVGAGI. The V end was cut by 5 bases, the J end by 2 bases, with 15 bases between. The CDR3 has 15 amino acids. CDR3 region: CASSTSEESQETQYF. The CDR3 nucleotides are TGTGCCAGCAGTACATCGGAGGAATCGCAAGAGACCCAGTACTTC.

The genes are TRBV2 and TRBJ2-7, with D tentatively TRBD1 or TRBD2 (6 bases each). The V end was cut by 10 bases, the J end by 4 bases, with 23 bases between. There are 15 residues in the CDR3. The germline V gene has CDR1 SNHLY and CDR2 FYNNEI. The chain's CDR3 is CATINEGGMRYEQYF. CDR3 sequence (DNA): TGTGCCACGATTAATGAGGGGGGAATGAGGTACGAGCAGTACTTC.